This is a list of T cell receptor beta chains from one sample in a study of PD-L1 blockade in urothelial cancer. Produced via immunoSEQ multiplex PCR; TCRdb's table is partial and in-frame only. The profile covers around 34,000 clones, with just under 85% appearing a single time and roughly 15% taken by the ten largest. The source was PBMCs, collected around atezolizumab (anti-PD-L1) treatment. These TCRs come from a man at least 80 years old with urothelial cancer. Each CDR3 is given with its conserved first and last residue. A D gene is named only where the DNA matches it firmly. For some rows the clone size is stated as once, few or many, or as a class when expanded; others skip it.

abundance,d_gene,v_gene,j_gene,len,CDR3nt,CDR3aa
once,TRBD2,TRBV19,TRBJ2-7,15,TGTGCCAGTAGTCCTGCTAGCGGGAGGCTCGCCGAGCAGTACTTC,CASSPASGRLAEQYF
-,TRBD2,TRBV4-3,TRBJ2-3,19,TGCGCCAGCAGCCAACTTCCGGGACTAGCGGGAGGACCAACAGATACGCAGTATTTT,CASSQLPGLAGGPTDTQYF
-,-,TRBV6-5,TRBJ2-5,12,TGTGCCAGCGGTGCGGGGCCCAGGACCCAGTACTTC,CASGAGPRTQYF
-,TRBD1,TRBV28,TRBJ2-3,18,TGTGCCAGCAGTCACAGGGGGCGAGGTGCAGGGGGTGCAGATACGCAGTATTTT,CASSHRGRGAGGADTQYF
-,-,TRBV29-1,TRBJ2-5,14,TGCAGCGTTGAAAAGGACAGCGGGAAAGAGACCCAGTACTTC,CSVEKDSGKETQYF
-,TRBD1,TRBV28,TRBJ1-5,13,TGTGCCAGCGGGACAGCGATTAATCAGCCCCAGCATTTT,CASGTAINQPQHF
-,-,TRBV18,TRBJ1-2,13,TGTGCCAGCTCACCAGACACAGTCTATGGCTACACCTTC,CASSPDTVYGYTF
-,-,TRBV2,TRBJ2-1,14,TGTGCCAGCAGTGAAACAAGGGGGTGGGCTGGGCAGTTCTTC,CASSETRGWAGQFF
-,TRBD1,TRBV7-8,TRBJ1-1,15,TGTGCCAGCAGCCTAAATTCAGGGGGCAGGACTGAAGCTTTCTTT,CASSLNSGGRTEAFF
-,-,TRBV27,TRBJ2-4,10,TGTGCCACGTTCCGAAAGCCACAGTACTTC,CATFRKPQYF
-,TRBD2,TRBV14,TRBJ2-5,16,TGTGCCAGCAGCCAAGTAGGGACTAGCAGACAAGAGACCCAGTACTTC,CASSQVGTSRQETQYF
-,TRBD2,TRBV6-5,TRBJ2-7,13,TGTGCCAGCAGCGGGACTAGCGGCTACGAGCAGTACTTC,CASSGTSGYEQYF
-,TRBD1,TRBV5-1,TRBJ1-2,15,TGCGCCAGCAGCTTGCTCGGGACAGGGAACTATGGCTACACCTTC,CASSLLGTGNYGYTF
-,TRBD1,TRBV2,TRBJ2-3,15,TGTGCCAGCAGAGAACGGACAGGGGGCGCAGATACGCAGTATTTT,CASRERTGGADTQYF
-,TRBD1,TRBV10-3,TRBJ1-4,15,TGTGCCATCAGTGTGACAGGGGGGGAGAATGAAAAACTGTTTTTT,CAISVTGGENEKLFF
-,-,TRBV5-4,TRBJ1-2,13,TGTGCCAGCAGCCGCTCCACTGACTATGGCTACACCTTC,CASSRSTDYGYTF
-,-,TRBV5-1,TRBJ1-1,14,TGCGCCAGCAGCCTGAGATCGAGTGACACTGAAGCTTTCTTT,CASSLRSSDTEAFF
-,TRBD1,TRBV5-4,TRBJ1-2,14,TGTGCCAGCAGCTTGGCGGACAGGGCCGGTGGCTACACCTTC,CASSLADRAGGYTF
few,-,TRBV11-2,TRBJ1-4,14,TGTGCCAGCAGCGGAACAGTTAACAATGAAAAACTGTTTTTT,CASSGTVNNEKLFF
-,TRBD2,TRBV19,TRBJ2-3,18,TGTGCCAGTAGTAAGACTAGCGGGAGGTCGTGGGGCACAGATACGCAGTATTTT,CASSKTSGRSWGTDTQYF
-,-,TRBV28,TRBJ1-4,15,TGTGCCAGCAGTGCAAAGACAGGCCTAAATGAAAAACTGTTTTTT,CASSAKTGLNEKLFF
-,TRBD2,TRBV19,TRBJ2-5,14,TGTGCCAGTAGTGGCCTGACTAGCGGGGTGACCCAGTACTTC,CASSGLTSGVTQYF
-,-,TRBV7-6,TRBJ1-5,14,TGTGCCAGCAGCTCCGGGGGAGGGAATCAGCCCCAGCATTTT,CASSSGGGNQPQHF
-,-,TRBV21-1,TRBJ2-5,16,TGTGCCAGCAGCAAATTAGGCGACAGGCAGCAAGAGACCCAGTACTTC,CASSKLGDRQQETQYF
once,TRBD2,TRBV18,TRBJ2-5,18,TGTGCCAGCTCCCTGTCCCCCGGGACTAGCGGGAGTCGAGAGACCCAGTACTTC,CASSLSPGTSGSRETQYF
-,-,TRBV10-3,TRBJ2-3,13,TGTGCCATCAATGGGGGGAGCACAGATACGCAGTATTTT,CAINGGSTDTQYF
-,TRBD1,TRBV19,TRBJ1-4,15,TGTGCCAGTAGTGTCCCGGGACAGGGGGCGAAGAAACTGTTTTTT,CASSVPGQGAKKLFF
few,-,TRBV19,TRBJ1-3,15,TGTGCCAGTAGTATAGAAGCGGACTCTGGAAACACCATATATTTT,CASSIEADSGNTIYF
-,TRBD2,TRBV30,TRBJ2-2,15,TGTGCCTGGAAGCCGGGAGGGCCGAAAACCGGGGAGCTGTTTTTT,CAWKPGGPKTGELFF
-,-,TRBV5-1,TRBJ2-7,15,TGCGCCAGCAGCTTCGAGGGCGGGTCCCTCTACGAGCAGTACTTC,CASSFEGGSLYEQYF
-,TRBD1,TRBV30,TRBJ1-2,10,TGTGCCTCAAACAGGGGTTACTACACCTTC,CASNRGYYTF
-,-,TRBV6-6,TRBJ1-1,13,TGTGCCAGCAGTTACCAGGAGAACACTGAAGCTTTCTTT,CASSYQENTEAFF
-,TRBD1,TRBV5-6,TRBJ2-2,14,TGTGCCAGCAGCAAGACAGGGGGCACCGGGGAGCTGTTTTTT,CASSKTGGTGELFF